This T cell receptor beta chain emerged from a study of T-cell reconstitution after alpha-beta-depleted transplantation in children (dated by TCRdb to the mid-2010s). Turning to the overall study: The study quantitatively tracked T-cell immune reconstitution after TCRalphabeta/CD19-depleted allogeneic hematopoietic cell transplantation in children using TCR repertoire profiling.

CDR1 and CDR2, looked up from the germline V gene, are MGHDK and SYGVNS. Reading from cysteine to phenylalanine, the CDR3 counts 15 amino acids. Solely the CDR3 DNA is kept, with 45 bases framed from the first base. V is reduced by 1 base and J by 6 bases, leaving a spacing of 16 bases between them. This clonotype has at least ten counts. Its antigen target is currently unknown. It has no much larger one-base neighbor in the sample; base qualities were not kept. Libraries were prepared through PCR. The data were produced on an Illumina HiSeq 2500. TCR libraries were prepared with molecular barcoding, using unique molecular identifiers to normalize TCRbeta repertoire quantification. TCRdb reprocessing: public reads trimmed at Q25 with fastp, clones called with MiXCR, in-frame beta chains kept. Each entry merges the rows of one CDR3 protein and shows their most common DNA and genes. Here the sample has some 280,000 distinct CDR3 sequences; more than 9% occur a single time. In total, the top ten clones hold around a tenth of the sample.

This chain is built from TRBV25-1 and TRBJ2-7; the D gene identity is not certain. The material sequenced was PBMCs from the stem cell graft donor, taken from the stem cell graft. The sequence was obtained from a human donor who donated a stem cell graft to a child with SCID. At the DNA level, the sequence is TGTGCCAGCAGTGAATCCGCACTCCAGGCCGGCGAGCAGTACTTC. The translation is CASSESALQAGEQYF.